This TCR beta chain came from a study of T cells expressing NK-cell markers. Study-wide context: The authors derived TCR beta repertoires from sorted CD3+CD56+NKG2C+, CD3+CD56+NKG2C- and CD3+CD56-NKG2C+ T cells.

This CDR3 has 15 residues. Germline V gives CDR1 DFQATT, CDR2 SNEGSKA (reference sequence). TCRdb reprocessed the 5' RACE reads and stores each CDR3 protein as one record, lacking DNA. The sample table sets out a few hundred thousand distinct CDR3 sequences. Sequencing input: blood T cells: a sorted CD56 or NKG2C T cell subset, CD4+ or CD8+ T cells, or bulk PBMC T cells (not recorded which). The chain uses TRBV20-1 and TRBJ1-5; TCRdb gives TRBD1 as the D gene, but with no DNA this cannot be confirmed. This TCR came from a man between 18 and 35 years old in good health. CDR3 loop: CSARITGYSNQPQHF.